A selection of T cell receptor beta chains follows, all from one sample in a study of blood T cell repertoires in COVID-19. Assay used: immunoSEQ multiplex PCR; TCRdb lists only in-frame clones, some missing. The sample includes roughly 260,000 clones, approximately 85% of them seen just once. The sample consisted of PBMCs or T cells enriched from blood (not recorded which). These receptors were collected from a woman aged 45-65 years who had recovered from COVID-19. The CDR3 runs from the conserved cysteine through the conserved F or W. The order of the fields is D gene, J gene, V gene, clone size, CDR3 protein, CDR3 DNA. D genes are given only for firm matches. For some rows the clone size is stated as once, few or many, or as a class when expanded; others skip it.

>TRBD1|TRBJ1-2|TRBV5-1|.
CASSLGQGGYGYTF
TGCGCCAGCAGCTTGGGGCAGGGGGGATATGGCTACACCTTC
>.|TRBJ2-5|TRBV5-1|once
CASSLLTTQETQYF
TGCGCCAGCAGCTTACTCACCACTCAAGAGACCCAGTACTTC
>.|TRBJ2-7|TRBV29-1|.
CSVAGLPSSYEQYF
TGCAGCGTTGCGGGACTCCCCTCCTCCTACGAGCAGTACTTC
>.|TRBJ2-7|TRBV27|once
CASSSFERASYEQYF
TGTGCCAGCAGTTCGTTCGAGCGGGCGTCCTACGAGCAGTACTTC
>.|TRBJ1-6|TRBV19|.
CASSAGLGKISPLHF
TGTGCCAGTAGTGCAGGGTTAGGGAAGATTTCACCCCTCCACTTT
>.|TRBJ2-7|TRBV12-3/TRBV12-4|.
CASSSTGWDEQYF
TGTGCCAGCAGTTCTACAGGGTGGGACGAGCAGTACTTC
>TRBD1|TRBJ1-4|TRBV6-5|.
CASSYFPGGDEKLFF
TGTGCCAGCAGTTACTTCCCAGGGGGCGATGAAAAACTGTTTTTT
>TRBD1|TRBJ2-3|TRBV28|.
CASSTLTGGHDTQYF
TGTGCCAGCAGTACCCTAACAGGGGGCCACGATACGCAGTATTTT
>.|TRBJ2-3|TRBV28|few
CASTEVTDTQYF
TGTGCCAGTACGGAGGTCACAGATACGCAGTATTTT
>.|TRBJ1-2|TRBV6-2/TRBV6-3|few
CASSYRGSGYTF
TGTGCCAGCAGTTACAGGGGGAGTGGCTACACCTTC
>.|TRBJ2-1|TRBV7-9|.
CASSLDNLDEQFF
TGTGCCAGCAGCTTGGATAACCTAGATGAGCAGTTCTTC
>TRBD2|TRBJ2-2|TRBV5-4|few
CASSPRPREGGTGELFF
TGTGCCAGCAGCCCCCGACCCCGGGAGGGTGGCACCGGGGAGCTGTTTTTT
>.|TRBJ1-2|TRBV10-3|.
CAIRGGDTYGYTF
TGTGCCATCAGGGGGGGGGACACCTATGGCTACACCTTC
>.|TRBJ1-5|TRBV28|.
CASSSTGGGNQPQHF
TGTGCCAGCAGTTCGACAGGAGGCGGCAATCAGCCCCAGCATTTT
>.|TRBJ1-5|TRBV27|.
CASSLVQSNQPQHF
TGTGCCAGCAGTTTAGTACAGAGCAATCAGCCCCAGCATTTT
>TRBD2|TRBJ2-5|TRBV5-1|.
CASSLNLAGDRTQYF
TGCGCCAGCAGCTTGAACCTAGCGGGAGATCGGACCCAGTACTTC
>.|TRBJ2-1|TRBV27|.
CASSTEAVSYNEQFF
TGTGCCAGCAGTACCGAGGCGGTTTCCTACAATGAGCAGTTCTTC
>TRBD1|TRBJ1-2|TRBV18|few
CASSLRDRRDYGYTF
TGTGCCAGCTCACTTCGGGACAGGCGAGACTATGGCTACACCTTC
>.|TRBJ1-3|TRBV27|.
CATSRGAGNTIYF
TGTGCCACCTCCAGGGGTGCAGGAAACACCATATATTTT
>.|TRBJ2-1|TRBV9|.
CASSVGGQGSVEQFF
TGTGCCAGCAGCGTAGGTGGGCAGGGAAGTGTTGAGCAGTTCTTC
>.|TRBJ2-7|TRBV18|.
CASSLQSAGSSYEQYF
TGTGCCAGCTCACTTCAGAGCGCCGGGTCCTCCTACGAGCAGTACTTC
>TRBD1|TRBJ1-2|TRBV2|.
CASSTPGTGERGNYGYTF
TGTGCCAGCAGTACCCCCGGGACAGGGGAACGGGGCAACTATGGCTACACCTTC
>TRBD2|TRBJ2-1|TRBV27|.
CASSLSSLAGGPAEQFF
TGTGCCAGCAGTTTATCGTCGCTAGCGGGAGGGCCGGCTGAGCAGTTCTTC
>.|TRBJ1-2|TRBV21-1|once
CASSPPWDRVNGYTF
TGTGCCAGCAGCCCGCCCTGGGACAGGGTTAATGGCTACACCTTC
>TRBD1|TRBJ2-1|TRBV11-1|.
CASSLSRTGTYNEQFF
TGTGCCAGCAGCTTGAGCCGGACAGGGACCTACAATGAGCAGTTCTTC
>.|TRBJ2-1|TRBV28|.
CASDYNRLPEFF
TGTGCCAGCGACTATAACCGACTCCCAGAGTTCTTC
>.|TRBJ2-7|TRBV19|.
CASSIGSFGEQYF
TGTGCCAGTAGTATTGGGAGTTTTGGCGAGCAGTACTTC
>.|TRBJ2-1|TRBV19|.
CASSMSSTGHNEQFF
TGTGCCAGTAGTATGTCCTCGACAGGACACAATGAGCAGTTCTTC
>.|TRBJ1-6|TRBV23-1|.
CASSHGGKPSPLHF
TGCGCCAGCAGTCATGGGGGGAAGCCTTCACCCCTCCACTTT
>.|TRBJ1-1|TRBV27|.
CASSLSRNTEAFF
TGTGCCAGCAGTTTATCCAGGAACACTGAAGCTTTCTTT
>TRBD2|TRBJ2-7|TRBV4-2|.
CASSQDLASGRREQYF
TGTGCCAGCAGCCAAGATCTGGCTAGCGGGAGAAGGGAGCAGTACTTC
>TRBD2|TRBJ2-5|TRBV5-1|.
CASSFGSGVQETQYF
TGCGCCAGCAGCTTTGGTAGCGGGGTTCAAGAGACCCAGTACTTC
>TRBD1|TRBJ1-1|TRBV10-3|few
CAIRAGGNTEAFF
TGTGCCATCAGGGCAGGGGGAAACACTGAAGCTTTCTTT
>.|TRBJ1-4|TRBV27|once
CASSLRGTNEKLFF
TGTGCCAGCAGTTTACGGGGGACTAATGAAAAACTGTTTTTT
>.|TRBJ2-7|TRBV19|.
CASSIAVTYEQYF
TGTGCCAGTAGTATTGCGGTTACCTACGAGCAGTACTTC
>TRBD1|TRBJ1-3|TRBV6-5|.
CASSSGQGSGNTIYF
TGTGCCAGCAGTTCTGGACAGGGATCTGGAAACACCATATATTTT
>.|TRBJ1-4|TRBV7-9|few
CASSLSATNEKLFF
TGTGCCAGCAGCTTATCAGCAACTAATGAAAAACTGTTTTTT